These T cell receptor beta chains were read from a single sample in a study of PD-1 blockade in classical Hodgkin lymphoma. Generated by immunoSEQ multiplex PCR, the TCRdb table keeps only in-frame clones and is missing some. The repertoire holds 32,000 or so clones, with 92% as singletons. The material sequenced was CD4+ T cells from blood, taken before the fourth cycle of nivolumab. These receptors originate from a human donor with classical Hodgkin lymphoma. Both conserved end residues are trimmed from each CDR3. Each record gives: J gene, V gene, CDR3 protein.

j_gene: TRBJ1-1
v_gene: TRBV5-6
CDR3aa: ASSPQGGRNTEAF

j_gene: TRBJ1-1
v_gene: TRBV11-2
CDR3aa: ASSSLRAYTEAF

j_gene: TRBJ2-5
v_gene: TRBV7-9
CDR3aa: ASTPGHQRVSETQY

j_gene: TRBJ2-7
v_gene: TRBV19
CDR3aa: ASSTPRQGTEQY

j_gene: TRBJ1-5
v_gene: TRBV28
CDR3aa: ASSVDRGHQPQH

j_gene: TRBJ2-1
v_gene: TRBV7-2
CDR3aa: ASSLVASGLSYNEQF

j_gene: TRBJ2-3
v_gene: TRBV6-5
CDR3aa: ASSYAASRADTQY

j_gene: TRBJ2-3
v_gene: TRBV25-1
CDR3aa: ASSDTRSTDTQY

j_gene: TRBJ1-3
v_gene: TRBV5-4
CDR3aa: ASSLQGGGNTIY

j_gene: TRBJ1-5
v_gene: TRBV30
CDR3aa: AWSEGGGGQPQH

j_gene: TRBJ1-1
v_gene: TRBV5-6
CDR3aa: ASSYGQGMNTEAF

j_gene: TRBJ1-1
v_gene: TRBV6-5
CDR3aa: ATVTGRNTEAF

j_gene: TRBJ2-1
v_gene: TRBV11-3
CDR3aa: ASSLRGQGNNEQF

j_gene: TRBJ2-5
v_gene: TRBV4-2
CDR3aa: ASSRDGNAAQETQY

j_gene: TRBJ2-4
v_gene: TRBV5-8
CDR3aa: ASSLAKRLAGAKNIQY

j_gene: TRBJ1-1
v_gene: TRBV9
CDR3aa: ASSVEGRSYTEAF

j_gene: TRBJ2-2
v_gene: TRBV6-6
CDR3aa: ASSLGQNTGELF

j_gene: TRBJ2-2
v_gene: TRBV5-1
CDR3aa: ASSVGLANTGELF

j_gene: TRBJ2-7
v_gene: TRBV19
CDR3aa: ASSERTSGAKTYEQY

j_gene: TRBJ2-1
v_gene: TRBV6-5
CDR3aa: ASSPGLADYNEQF

j_gene: TRBJ1-5
v_gene: TRBV11-2
CDR3aa: ASSLGTGGHQPQH

j_gene: TRBJ1-3
v_gene: TRBV6-1
CDR3aa: ASSAGRGGVGGNTIY

j_gene: TRBJ2-3
v_gene: TRBV28
CDR3aa: ASSLGSRADTQY

j_gene: TRBJ2-1
v_gene: TRBV30
CDR3aa: AWSLLAGSYNEQF

j_gene: NA
v_gene: TRBV30
CDR3aa: AWSTSGPYEQY

j_gene: TRBJ2-1
v_gene: TRBV7-8
CDR3aa: ASSLAGGGPSYNEQF

j_gene: TRBJ2-1
v_gene: TRBV5-1
CDR3aa: ASSRIGTEYYNEQF

j_gene: TRBJ1-1
v_gene: TRBV19
CDR3aa: ASSRDRSNTEAF

j_gene: TRBJ1-3
v_gene: TRBV4-2
CDR3aa: ASSQDLGDGNTIY

j_gene: TRBJ2-1
v_gene: TRBV27
CDR3aa: ASRLAGGYNEQF

j_gene: TRBJ2-7
v_gene: TRBV5-4
CDR3aa: ASSHPGRSYEQY

j_gene: TRBJ1-4
v_gene: TRBV7-9
CDR3aa: ASSLTTGGAWEKLF

j_gene: TRBJ1-2
v_gene: TRBV28
CDR3aa: ASSLGGGYTNYGYT

j_gene: TRBJ2-7
v_gene: TRBV4-1
CDR3aa: ASSQLAGQGIHEQY

j_gene: TRBJ1-5
v_gene: TRBV28
CDR3aa: ASSPTGGGSNQPQH

j_gene: TRBJ2-2
v_gene: TRBV9
CDR3aa: ASSVARRANTGELF

j_gene: TRBJ2-3
v_gene: TRBV6-5
CDR3aa: ASSYSLFGVSDTQY

j_gene: TRBJ1-2
v_gene: TRBV29-1
CDR3aa: SVGGTGASYGYT

j_gene: TRBJ2-5
v_gene: TRBV28
CDR3aa: ASNPWTGGTGKTQY

j_gene: TRBJ2-4
v_gene: TRBV6-5
CDR3aa: ASSYATGLGNIQY

j_gene: TRBJ2-1
v_gene: TRBV5-1
CDR3aa: ASSLGGPSGPRLDEQF

j_gene: TRBJ1-2
v_gene: TRBV5-1
CDR3aa: ASSLDGQGSYGYT